This TCR beta chain originates from a study of T cell responses to AZD1222 COVID-19 vaccine (dated by TCRdb to about 2021). Regarding the study in general: AZD1222 recipients whose second dose came at about 4 weeks and those whose second dose came at about 12 weeks were combined into one group, since spike-specific TCR depth and breadth did not differ between the two schedules. Trial participants were enrolled into age subgroups of 18-55, 56-69 and 70-plus years, which contained about 160, 30 and 59 TCR-sequenced participants, respectively. A total of over 230 trial participants underwent TCR sequencing, of whom roughly 210 received two doses of AZD1222 and some 26 received two doses of the MenACWY control vaccine. Study-wide findings and limitations: The vaccine-associated CD4 TCRs covered the entire spike protein, and the dominant responses fell in regions 160-218 and 743-854. In the small 56-69-year group, the increase in depth fell short of significance, most likely because of low power. Participants were mostly white British and included more females than males, and it was suggested by the authors that clonal diversity may have been underestimated. Spike-specific TCR breadth and depth rose significantly after two AZD1222 doses compared with day 0 and with MenACWY recipients. Only a handful of AZD1222 recipients were SARS-CoV-2 seropositive at baseline, limiting conclusions about previously exposed vaccinees. Reportedly, almost half of the unique spike-specific TCRs recognized epitopes lying outside the regions that are mutated in the B.1.351 and B.1.1.7 variants. Because no day 14 peak-response samples were available, the repertoires could be characterized only after the peak T cell response.

In regard to this clone: What antigen it recognizes has not been identified. No much larger clone exists at a distance of one base, and base qualities are not known.

From the cysteine up to the phenylalanine, the CDR3 has a length of 12 residues. The kept DNA is CDR3 alone, 36 bases in frame from the first base. Based on the germline V gene (reference sequence), the CDR1 and CDR2 sequences are LNHNV and YYDKDF. V loses 2 bases, J loses 7 bases, and the germline ends lie 5 bases apart. The label giving this sample's time point can be read as: baseline before first vaccination. Vaccinee samples came from UK trials COV001 and COV002, including a single-blind randomized controlled phase 2/3 trial of AZD1222 (ChAdOx1 nCoV-19) in healthy adults. For TCRbeta chain sequencing, PBMC samples from trial participants were taken at day 0 and at day 28 after the second dose. The CDR3 regions of human TCRbeta chains were analyzed by immunosequencing. The authors' pipeline ran thus. Repertoire TCRs were checked for matches against a reference library of SARS-CoV-2-specific TCRs that had been generated using the MIRA antigen-specificity platform. Breadth was defined as the fraction of unique TCRs that were SARS-CoV-2-associated, and depth was defined as the fraction of total T cells that were SARS-CoV-2-associated. Each spike-specific TCR was assigned to its reactive spike region and to a CD4 or CD8 class using the MIRA data. Log10-transformed breadth and depth values were compared by one-way ANOVA with Sidak's multiple comparisons tests. TCRdb obtained this table from immuneACCESS and retained in-frame rearrangements with V and J assigned. These tables miss some clones; where compared with another copy, unresolved V genes account for less than half of the shortfall, and the remainder is unexplained. That table gives V, J and clone size, and the DNA gave D and trimming. This sample lists 95,000 or so clones; around nine tenths were detected once. The ten largest clonotypes hold 3.7% of the sample.

This chain joins TRBV15 to TRBJ1-4; the D gene assignment is ambiguous. Sequencing was performed on peripheral blood, taken on day 0 of AZD1222 vaccination. This sequence originates from an adult in good health. The bases are TGTGCCACCAGCAGACATGGTGAAAAACTGTTTTTT. Its product reads: CATSRHGEKLFF.